This TCR beta chain was recovered during a study of blood T cell repertoires in COVID-19. Overall study: Material from acute and convalescent COVID-19 was sourced from the United States, Italy and Spain. Sources were T cells, B-cell-depleted T cells, or PBMCs; the material itself was cDNA or gDNA.

Under the authors' procedure: For nucleated cells, counts were estimated from reference gene primer amplification. TCRdb's copy holds only in-frame clones and misses some; the assay was immunoSEQ multiplex PCR. The DNA gave D and trimming, while V, J and clone size come from that table. The data hold 50,000 to 75,000 clones, with around 81% observed a single time. Trimming stripped 1 base from V and 8 bases from J, with 14 bases between. Germline loops: CDR1 LGHDT, CDR2 YNNKEL (reference sequence). The CDR3 has 14 amino acids. The TCR sequence derives from a woman of 80 years or more with active or convalescent COVID-19. This rearrangement joins TRBV3-1 (or the pseudogene TRBV3-2) to TRBJ1-2, with no clear D. The specimen was peripheral blood. The CDR3: CASSQASQTVGYTF. As DNA, the CDR3 is TGTGCCAGCAGCCAAGCCTCCCAAACTGTCGGCTACACCTTC.